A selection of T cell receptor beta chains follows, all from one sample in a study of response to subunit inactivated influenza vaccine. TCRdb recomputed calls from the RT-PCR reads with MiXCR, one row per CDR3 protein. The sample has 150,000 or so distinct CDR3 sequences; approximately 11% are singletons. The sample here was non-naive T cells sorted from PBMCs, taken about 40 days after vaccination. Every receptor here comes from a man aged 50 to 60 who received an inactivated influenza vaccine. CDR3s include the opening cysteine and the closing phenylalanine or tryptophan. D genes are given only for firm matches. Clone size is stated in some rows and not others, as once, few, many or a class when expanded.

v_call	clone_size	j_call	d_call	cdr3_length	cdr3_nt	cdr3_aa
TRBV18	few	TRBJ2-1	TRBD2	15	TGTGCCAGCTCACCAACTAGCGGGAACTACAATGAGCAGTTCTTC	CASSPTSGNYNEQFF
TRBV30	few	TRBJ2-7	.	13	TGTGCCTGGAGTGTCCCGGGATCCTACGAGCAGTACTTC	CAWSVPGSYEQYF
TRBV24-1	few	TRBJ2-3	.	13	TGTGCCACCAGTGTCGGGAGCACAGATACGCAGTATTTT	CATSVGSTDTQYF
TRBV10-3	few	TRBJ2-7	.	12	TGTGCCATCAGGACGAGCTCCTACGAGCAGTACTTC	CAIRTSSYEQYF
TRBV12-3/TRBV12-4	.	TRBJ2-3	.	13	TGTGCCAGCAGCCCCGACACCCCGGGAACCCAGTATTTT	CASSPDTPGTQYF
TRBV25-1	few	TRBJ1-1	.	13	TGTGCCAGCAGTGCCGCAGCGGGGACTGAAGCTTTCTTT	CASSAAAGTEAFF
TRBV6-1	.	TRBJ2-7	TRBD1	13	TGTGCCAGCAGTGAACGGGACAGTTTGGAGCAGTACTTC	CASSERDSLEQYF
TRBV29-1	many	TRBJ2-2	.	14	TGCAGCGTGAGAGTTAACAGGAACACCGGGGAGCTGTTTTTT	CSVRVNRNTGELFF
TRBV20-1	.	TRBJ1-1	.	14	TGCAGTGCTAGAGATCCAAAGGGGACGCTCGGGGCTTTCTTT	CSARDPKGTLGAFF
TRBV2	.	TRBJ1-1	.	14	TGTGCCAGCAGTATGGGACGGATGAACACTGAAGCTTTCTTT	CASSMGRMNTEAFF
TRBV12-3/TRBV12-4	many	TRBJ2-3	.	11	TGTGCCAGCAGTCAGACAGATACGCAGTATTTT	CASSQTDTQYF
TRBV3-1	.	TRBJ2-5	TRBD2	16	TGTGCCAGCAGCCAACCCTTAGCGGGAGGGCGGGAGACCCAGTACTTC	CASSQPLAGGRETQYF
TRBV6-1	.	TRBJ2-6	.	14	TGTGCCAGCAGTGAGTCGAACGGGGCCAACGTCCTGACTTTC	CASSESNGANVLTF
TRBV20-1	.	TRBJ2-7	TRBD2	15	TGCAGTGCCAACTCGGCTAGCGGGTTTACCTACGAGCAGTACTTC	CSANSASGFTYEQYF
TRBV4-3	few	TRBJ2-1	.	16	TGCGCCAGCAGCCAAGAATCGAACGGTCTCTACAATGAGCAGTTCTTC	CASSQESNGLYNEQFF
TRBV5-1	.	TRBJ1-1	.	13	TGCGCCAGCAGAGGGGGTGGGAACACTGAAGCTTTCTTT	CASRGGGNTEAFF
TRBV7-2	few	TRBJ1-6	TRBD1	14	TGTGCCAGCAGCTGGGACAGGCACAATTCACCCCTCCACTTT	CASSWDRHNSPLHF
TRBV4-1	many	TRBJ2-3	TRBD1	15	TGCGCCAGCAGCCAAGGGGGACAGAGCACAGATACGCAGTATTTT	CASSQGGQSTDTQYF
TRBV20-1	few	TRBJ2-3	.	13	TGCAGTGCTCCGGACGGATACACAGATACGCAGTATTTT	CSAPDGYTDTQYF
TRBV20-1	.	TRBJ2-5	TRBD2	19	TGCAGTGCTAGTAGTCTAGCGGGAGTTAAACCTTCGGGCTATGAGACCCAGTACTTC	CSASSLAGVKPSGYETQYF
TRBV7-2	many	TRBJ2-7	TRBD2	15	TGTGCCAGCAGCCCCAGACTAGCGGGTTCCTACGAGCAGTACTTC	CASSPRLAGSYEQYF
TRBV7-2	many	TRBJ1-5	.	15	TGTGCCAGCAGCTCGGACATAGGGCGCAATCAGCCCCAGCATTTT	CASSSDIGRNQPQHF
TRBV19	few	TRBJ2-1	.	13	TGTGCCAGTAGTACGGGCCGAGCGGGTGAGCAGTTCTTC	CASSTGRAGEQFF
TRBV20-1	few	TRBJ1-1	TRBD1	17	TGCAGTGCTCACCCGGTGACAGGGTATCAGTACGGCACTGAAGCTTTCTTT	CSAHPVTGYQYGTEAFF
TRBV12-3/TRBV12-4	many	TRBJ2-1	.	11	TGTGCCAGCAGTTTGCGACGGGAGCAGTTCTTC	CASSLRREQFF
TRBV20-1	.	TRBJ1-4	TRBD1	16	TGCAGTGCGGAGTCCCGGGACAGGGGCGTTAATGAAAAACTGTTTTTT	CSAESRDRGVNEKLFF
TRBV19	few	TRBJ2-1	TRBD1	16	TGTGCCAGTAGTCCGACCGGGACAGGGCACTACAATGAGCAGTTCTTC	CASSPTGTGHYNEQFF
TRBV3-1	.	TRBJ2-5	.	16	TGTGCCAGCAGCCAAGATCTGATGGGGGGTTACGAGACCCAGTACTTC	CASSQDLMGGYETQYF
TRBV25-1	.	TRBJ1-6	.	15	TGTGCCAGCAGTCCCCACGGATTCTATAATTCACCCCTCCACTTT	CASSPHGFYNSPLHF
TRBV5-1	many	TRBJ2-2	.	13	TGCGCCAGCAGCTTGAGCGCCACCGGGGAGCTGTTTTTT	CASSLSATGELFF
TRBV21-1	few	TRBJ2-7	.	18	TGTGCCAGCAGCAAAGCGGGACTAGCGGGAGAAACGGACTACGAGCAGTACTTC	CASSKAGLAGETDYEQYF
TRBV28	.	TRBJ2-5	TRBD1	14	TGTGCCAGCGGTCGCCACAGGGGTCGAGAGACCCAGTACTTC	CASGRHRGRETQYF